This TCR beta chain derives from a study of cytomegalovirus exposure and HLA in healthy donors (dated 2017 in TCRdb). Describing the broader study: According to an earlier analysis of 450 to 650 of the donors, about 190 million T cells yielded 117 million unique TCR beta sequences and about 280 Gb of sequence data. An early release covering roughly 640 HLA-typed donors comprised 300 to 350 gigabases of sequencing data and roughly 86 million unique TCR sequences. Among the roughly 410 genotyped donors, approximately 82% belonged to the genetic ancestry cluster associated with self-reported Caucasian donors. The study was designed to test whether signatures of past pathogen exposure could be identified by cataloging public T cell receptors. Using immunosequencing, the study profiled T cell repertoires from fewer than 850 subjects and related those repertoires to cytomegalovirus serostatus. In addition to the first cohort of approximately 650 subjects, a separate validation cohort of around 110 different subjects was used. To predict cytomegalovirus infection status, the study combined high-throughput TCR immunosequencing, statistical association of individual TCRs with disease status, and machine learning. A later analysis re-examined previously published TCR beta repertoires from roughly 650 donors and added high-resolution HLA genotyping to investigate patterns of TCR occurrence. The later analysis used no new phenotypic data to find candidate immune exposures, relying instead on TCR beta sequences and their occurrence across donors. In an earlier analysis of roughly 540 of the donors, high-throughput TCR beta sequencing was used to judge whether each TCR beta V gene segment behaved as functional or pseudogenic. Donor age, sex, ethnicity and CMV serostatus were collected together with the repertoire data. In a later genetic analysis, genome-wide SNP genotypes for about 65% of the roughly 700 donors were used, and that subset was treated as a discovery cohort. All discovery cohort repertoires had been generated on a single sequencing platform. Both class I and class II loci were covered by HLA typing, at four-digit resolution. Typing coverage varied by locus: 629-630 donors for A, B, C, DRB1 and DQB1; roughly 520 for DQA1; 600 to 610 for DPA1; some 470 for DPB1. Several DR-DQ haplotypes were handled as single units for association and clustering, since linkage in the cohort was strong. Across under 500 genotyped donors of the cohort, an average of about 220,000 unique TCR beta nucleotide sequences per donor were sequenced, and roughly 20% of those sequences were non-productive. Results the study describes overall, beyond this receptor: A total of 150 to 200 TCR beta chains were listed by the study as associated with cytomegalovirus. According to a later analysis, most CMV-associated TCR beta chains appeared to be HLA-restricted, and the HLA associations seemed to be driven largely by CMV exposure. In a later analysis, more than 15,000 TCR beta sequences were associated with specific HLA alleles at a false discovery rate of 0.05. Sequencing depth was assumed to be roughly uniform across donors in the presence/absence analyses, though that assumption may not hold. This cohort had only TCR beta chains sequenced, and the lack of alpha or paired-chain data limited which features could be detected. In both the original and validation cohorts, the classifier was reported to diagnose cytomegalovirus status with high specificity and sensitivity. A few of the identified cytomegalovirus-associated TCR beta chains were confirmed in vitro to be specific for cytomegalovirus antigens. In a later analysis, HLA-associated TCR beta chains showed more clonal expansion and lower generation probabilities than non-associated chains that were equally common. Immune exposure information for the cohort was limited to CMV serostatus. A later analysis reported that several top co-occurrence clusters appeared linked to parvovirus B19, influenza, CMV and Epstein-Barr virus. When HLA alleles, especially DR and DQ, strongly co-occurred, TCR associations were difficult to assign to individual alleles. In a later genetic analysis, fewer N-insertions in productive TCRs were reported among donors in an Asian-associated ancestry cluster than the roughly 670-donor mean. Broadly in line with IMGT annotations, most TCR beta V segments showed up in productive rearrangements about 87% or about 30% of the time in an earlier analysis of 587 of the donors. A cluster of highly shared sequence variants was judged likely to be a technical artifact of the sequencing pipeline. The authors suggested that the approach could potentially be extended to other disease states and immunological phenotypes. Because HLA typing was unavailable for some donors at each locus, only the typed subset was used in association tests. Some IMGT-functional V segments, including TRBV6-2 and TRBV6-3, could not be told apart with the 87-base-pair reads, so those segments were excluded. Across donors, most TCR sequences were observed very rarely, whereas some public TCRs were present in many individuals. In a later analysis, the rate of TCR association differed among HLA loci, with DRB1 alleles having the most associated TCRs and HLA-C alleles having the fewest. Linkage disequilibrium might explain the correlated functional status among segregating V segments, but an unknown experimental factor could not be excluded. The earlier analysis of 587 of the donors excluded approximately 15 rarely observed V segments, including chromosome 9 orphons, because counts were too low. A later genetic analysis associated a missense DCLRE1C variant with V-gene and J-gene trimming of TCR beta chains, and an independent cohort replicated the association. A further reported finding was that TCR beta sequences accurately predicted the HLA-A and HLA-B alleles for most subjects in the first cohort.

The cohort comprised hundreds of healthy bone marrow donors. Cohort members were all nominally healthy when sampled, although unrecorded immune exposures were likely present. The donor tested CMV seronegative and was one of the 352 seronegative cohort members. A peripheral blood sample was collected from each donor, and TCR beta sequencing was performed on peripheral blood mononuclear cells. The Qiagen DNeasy Blood Extraction Kit was used to extract genomic DNA from the blood cell samples. Regarding this clone: Its antigen remains unidentified. No base quality values were provided; no much bigger clone lies one nucleotide off.

The CDR3 contains 11 residues, cysteine and phenylalanine counted. Of the read, only the CDR3 DNA is kept; its 33 bases are in frame from base 1. Library preparation was by the immunoSEQ multiplex PCR assay. The multiplex PCR relied on a mix of 60 forward primers for TCR Vbeta segments and 13 reverse primers for TCR Jbeta segments. The CDR3 region of rearranged TCR beta genes was amplified from genomic DNA by a multiplex PCR assay. The Illumina HiSeq System was used to sequence the amplified TCR beta libraries as 87-base-pair reads. The study's processing was this. A later analysis tallied roughly 80 million unique TCR beta chains across the 640 or so repertoires, and some 12 million of those chains were shared by two or more donors. Raw reads were error-corrected and collapsed into unique sequences with a nearest-neighbor algorithm that merged closely related sequences to remove PCR and sequencing errors. To assign V, D and J gene segments, CDR3 sequences were aligned to IMGT reference sequences. For a sequence to be retained, a match of at least six nucleotides to both a V gene segment and a J gene segment was required. Rearrangements were classified as productive when the CDR3 lacked stop codons and remained in frame with V and J, and all other rearrangements were classified as non-productive. CDR3 was defined by IMGT convention, running from the second conserved V-encoded cysteine to the conserved J-encoded phenylalanine. In an earlier analysis of some 550 of the donors, sequences lacking an unambiguous match to a single V gene segment were excluded. An earlier analysis of a few hundred of the donors called V segments functional above 56.7% productive rearrangements and segregating when the between-donor standard deviation exceeded 5%. A statistical classification framework was built to diagnose cytomegalovirus status from the catalog of TCR beta chain sequences. In a later analysis, V and J genes were assigned by comparing TCR nucleotide sequences against IMGT/GENE-DB human TR gene sequences. The TCRdist pipeline was used in a later analysis to assign CDR3 sequences and most-parsimonious VDJ recombination scenarios. In a later analysis, each TCR beta chain was defined by its CDR3 amino acid sequence together with its V-gene family, and reads without a unique V-gene family were excluded. In a later analysis, approximately 640 highly shared, low-generation-probability nucleotide sequences were removed to address suspected cross-contamination and a sequencing artifact. A later analysis calculated a clonal expansion index for each public chain from normalized within-repertoire ranks of inferred template counts. In a later analysis, generation probabilities were computed using a VDJ recombination model fitted to out-of-frame rearrangements, and the results were checked against IGoR. A later analysis scored TCR-TCR, TCR-HLA and TCR-CMV co-occurrence with hypergeometric tests, applying a repertoire-size bias correction to TCR pairs. A later analysis estimated false discovery rates by permuting HLA or CMV assignments 20 times. A later analysis grouped co-occurring TCRs with DBSCAN, adding TCRdist sequence similarity when clustering within HLA-allele-positive subsets. Repertoires with fewer than 30,000 or more than 120,000 public chains, plus five repertoires with anomalous nucleotide sharing, were excluded from co-occurrence clustering. Sourced from immuneACCESS, this table was stored by TCRdb with only in-frame sequences that have V and J called. A share of the clones is absent; for the studies checked, an unresolved V gene accounts for under half, and the remainder has no known explanation. The DNA was the basis for D and trimming; V, J and clone size are from that table. This sample is represented by under 150,000 clones; less than 90% of them were singletons. 1.5% to 1.7% of the sample belongs to the ten largest clones.

This sequence originates from a man between 35 and 55 years old in good health and CMV-seronegative. The chain is made from TRBV21-1 and TRBJ2-3; whether TRBD2, the table's D call, matches the DNA was not checked. TRBV21-1 is a pseudogene segment. Sequencing input: PBMCs. The CDR3 protein sequence reads: CASSSPRGRYF. The nucleotides are TGTGCCAGCAGCTCTCCCCGCGGTCGGTATTTT.